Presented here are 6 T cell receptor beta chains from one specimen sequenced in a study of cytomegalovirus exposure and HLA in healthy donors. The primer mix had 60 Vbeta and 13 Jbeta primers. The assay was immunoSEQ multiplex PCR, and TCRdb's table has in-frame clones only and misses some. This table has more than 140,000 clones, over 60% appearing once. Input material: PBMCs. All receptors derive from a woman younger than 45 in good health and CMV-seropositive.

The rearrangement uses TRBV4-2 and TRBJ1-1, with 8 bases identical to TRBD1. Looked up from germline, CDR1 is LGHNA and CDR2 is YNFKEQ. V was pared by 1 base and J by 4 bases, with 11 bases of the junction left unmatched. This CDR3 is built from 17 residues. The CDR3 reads CASSQVGTVRGPTEAFF. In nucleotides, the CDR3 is TGTGCCAGCAGCCAAGTCGGGACGGTCAGGGGGCCCACTGAAGCTTTCTTT.

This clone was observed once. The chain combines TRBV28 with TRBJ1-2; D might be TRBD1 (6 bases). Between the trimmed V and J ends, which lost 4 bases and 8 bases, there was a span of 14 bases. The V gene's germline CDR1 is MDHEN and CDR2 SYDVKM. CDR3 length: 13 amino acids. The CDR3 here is CASSWTEIWGYTF. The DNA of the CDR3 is TGTGCCAGCAGTTGGACAGAAATATGGGGCTACACCTTC.

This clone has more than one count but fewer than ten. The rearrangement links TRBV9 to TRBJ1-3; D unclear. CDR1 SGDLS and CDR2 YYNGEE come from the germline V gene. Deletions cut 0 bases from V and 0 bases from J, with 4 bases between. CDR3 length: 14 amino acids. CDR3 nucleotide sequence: TGTGCCAGCAGCGTAGTGAGCTCTGGAAACACCATATATTTT. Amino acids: CASSVVSSGNTIYF.

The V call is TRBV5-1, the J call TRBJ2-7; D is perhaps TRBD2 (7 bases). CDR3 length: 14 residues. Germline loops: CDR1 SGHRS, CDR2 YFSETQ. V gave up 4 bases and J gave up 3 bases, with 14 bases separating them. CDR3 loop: CASSRGGGVYEQYF. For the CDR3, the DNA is TGCGCCAGCAGCCGAGGGGGGGGAGTCTACGAGCAGTACTTC.

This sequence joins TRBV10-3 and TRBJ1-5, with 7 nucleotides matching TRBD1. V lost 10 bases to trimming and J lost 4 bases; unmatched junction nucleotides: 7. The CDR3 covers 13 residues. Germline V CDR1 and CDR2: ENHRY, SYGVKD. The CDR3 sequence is CATRQGENQPQHF. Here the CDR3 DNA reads TGTGCCACCCGGCAGGGGGAAAATCAGCCCCAGCATTTT.

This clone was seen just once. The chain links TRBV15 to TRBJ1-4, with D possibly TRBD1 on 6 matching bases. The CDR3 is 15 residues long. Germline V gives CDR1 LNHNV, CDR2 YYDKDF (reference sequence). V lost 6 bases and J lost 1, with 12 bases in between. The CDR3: CATRGTRGTNEKLFF. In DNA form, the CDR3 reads TGTGCCACCAGGGGGACAAGGGGAACTAATGAAAAACTGTTTTTT.